The 12 T cell receptor beta chains reported below all come from one sample, sequenced in a study of T cell clonotyping in hematopoietic cell transplantation. Clones were read by immunoSEQ multiplex PCR, and TCRdb kept only the in-frame ones, dropping some. The sample records around 5,000 clones, about 25% being singletons. Sequencing used peripheral blood mononuclear cells, obtained 180 days after allogeneic stem cell transplant. The receptors stem from a male patient aged 35-55 years who had an allogeneic stem cell transplant from an unrelated donor, so the T cells may come from the graft donor. Some clones in this sample may be carry-over from other donors' samples.

The chain links TRBV4-3 to TRBJ2-7; 8 bases map to TRBD1. V lost 3 bases to trimming and J lost 1 base; unmatched junction nucleotides: 5. This CDR3 is built from 15 residues. Looked up from germline, CDR1 is LGHNA and CDR2 is YSLEER. CDR3 nucleotides: TGCGCCAGCAGCCAGACAGGGGCCGGATCCTACGAGCAGTACTTC. Its protein is CASSQTGAGSYEQYF.

This clone has just a few counts. The chain couples TRBV6-6 to TRBJ2-7, with D hard to call. V gave up 7 bases and J gave up 1 base, with 17 bases separating them. The length of the CDR3 is 15 residues. Germline V gene data show CDR1 as MNHNY and CDR2 as SVGAGI (reference sequence). CDR3 bases: TGTGCCAGCAACCCACGGGCCTCAACTTCCTACGAGCAGTACTTC. Its translation: CASNPRASTSYEQYF.

The V call is TRBV4-3, the J call TRBJ1-4; D not resolved. In germline, CDR1 is LGHNA, CDR2 YSLEER. The CDR3 sequence is 15 residues long. V lost 4 bases to trimming and J lost 8 bases, with 17 bases between them. The CDR3 DNA reads as TGCGCCAGCAGCCCGTCCGGGGAGGGTGGAGAAAAACTGTTTTTT. It translates to CASSPSGEGGEKLFF.

V gene TRBV5-6 combines with J gene TRBJ1-1; D uncertain. The CDR3 spans 13 residues. The V end lost 4 bases, the J end lost 2 bases, and 9 bases lay between the germline ends. Germline V CDR1 and CDR2: SGHDT, YYEEEE. CDR3 region: CASSLDPNTEAFF. The CDR3 nucleotides are TGTGCCAGCAGCCTGGACCCTAACACTGAAGCTTTCTTT.

The rearrangement links TRBV30 to TRBJ1-2, with D possibly matching TRBD1 (6 bases). CDR1 is GTSNPN and CDR2 is SVGIG in the germline V gene (reference sequence). CDR3 size: 12 residues. Trimming took 3 bases from V and 10 from J, leaving 15 bases between them. The CDR3 reads CAWSRQQGSYTF. The CDR3 DNA follows: TGTGCCTGGAGCCGACAACAGGGATCCTACACCTTC.

This chain links TRBV7-2 with TRBJ2-3; no firm D call. CDR1 and CDR2 from the germline V gene are SGHTA and FQGNSA. V lost 1 base and J 4 bases, leaving 9 bases between the germline ends. This CDR3 has 14 amino acids. Here the CDR3 DNA reads TGTGCCAGCAGCTTAGAGGTCGGAGCAGATACGCAGTATTTT. Its protein product is CASSLEVGADTQYF.

In this sample, this clone turned up a few times. This chain joins TRBV30 and TRBJ2-5; D unclear. Germline V CDR1 and CDR2: GTSNPN, SVGIG (reference sequence). There are 12 residues in the CDR3. V was trimmed by 0 bases and J by 3 bases, leaving 5 bases between them. The CDR3 coding sequence is TGTGCCTGGAGTGTAACCGAAGAGACCCAGTACTTC. Encoded protein: CAWSVTEETQYF. Based on the CDR3 plus reference TRBV30 and TRBJ2-5, the full variable domain is SQTIHQWPATLVQPVGSPLSLECTVEGTSNPNLYWYRQAAGRGLQLLFYSVGIGQISSEVPQNLSASRPQDRQFILSSKKLLLSDSGFYLCAWSVTEETQYFGPGTRLLVL.

This clone was detected only a few times. The chain carries TRBV4-1 and TRBJ2-7, with 7 bases aligning to TRBD1. The CDR3 sequence is 16 residues long. V was clipped by 4 bases and J by 0 bases; unmatched bases: 9. Germline V CDR1 and CDR2: MGHRA, YSYEKL. The CDR3 sequence is CASSPETGLSSYEQYF. CDR3 in DNA: TGCGCCAGCAGCCCAGAGACAGGGTTGAGCTCCTACGAGCAGTACTTC.

The genes are TRBV7-8 and TRBJ1-2; 8 bases match TRBD1. V shed 5 bases and J 8 bases; nucleotides not matched to a gene: 10. This CDR3 has 14 amino acids. CDR1 SGHVS and CDR2 FQNEAQ come from the germline V gene. The CDR3 is CASSEESTGAGYTF. As DNA, the CDR3 is TGTGCCAGCAGCGAAGAATCGACAGGGGCGGGCTACACCTTC. Full variable domain (remainder filled in from reference TRBV7-8 and TRBJ1-2): GAGVSQSPRYKVAKRGQDVALRCDPISGHVSLFWYQQALGQGPEFLTYFQNEAQLDKSGLPSDRFFAERPEGSVSTLKIQRTQQEDSAVYLCASSEESTGAGYTFGSGTRLTVV.

This clone was observed a handful of times. This chain joins TRBV15 and TRBJ1-1, with unresolved D. Per germline, CDR1 LNHNV and CDR2 YYDKDF (reference sequence). The length of the CDR3 is 12 residues. V dropped 9 bases and J dropped 1 base, with 9 bases sitting between them. The CDR3, as DNA: TGTGCCACGGCCATCCAGAACACTGAAGCTTTCTTT. The encoded protein is CATAIQNTEAFF.

The chain carries TRBV5-6 and TRBJ1-4; perhaps TRBD1 as D (5 bases). Germline assignment: CDR1 SGHDT and CDR2 YYEEEE. Trimming took 0 bases from V and 13 from J, leaving 16 bases between them. The CDR3 loop spans 14 amino acids. CDR3 amino acids: CASSLGQPGVGLFF. CDR3 nucleotides: TGTGCCAGCAGCTTGGGACAGCCAGGCGTCGGACTGTTTTTT.

This clone has more than one count but fewer than ten. The chain links TRBV10-3 to TRBJ1-5; 7 nucleotides line up with TRBD1. The CDR3 contains 14 residues. After removal of 6 bases from V and 4 bases from J, the junction contained 6 bases not matched to a gene. Germline CDR1 ENHRY, CDR2 SYGVKD. The CDR3 loop is CAISTGDPNQPQHF. The CDR3 nucleotides read TGTGCCATCAGCACAGGGGATCCGAATCAGCCCCAGCATTTT.